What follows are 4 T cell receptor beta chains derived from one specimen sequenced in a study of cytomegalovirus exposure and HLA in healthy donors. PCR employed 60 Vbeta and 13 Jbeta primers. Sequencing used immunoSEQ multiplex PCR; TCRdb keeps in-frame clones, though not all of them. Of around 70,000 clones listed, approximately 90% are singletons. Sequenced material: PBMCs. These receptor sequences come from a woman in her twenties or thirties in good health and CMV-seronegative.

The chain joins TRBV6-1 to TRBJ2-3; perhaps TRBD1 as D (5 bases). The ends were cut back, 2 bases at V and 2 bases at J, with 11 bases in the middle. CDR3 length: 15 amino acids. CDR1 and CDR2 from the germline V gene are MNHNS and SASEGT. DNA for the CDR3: TGTGCCAGCAGTGAATCAGGCAGGGTCACAGATACGCAGTATTTT. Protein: CASSESGRVTDTQYF.

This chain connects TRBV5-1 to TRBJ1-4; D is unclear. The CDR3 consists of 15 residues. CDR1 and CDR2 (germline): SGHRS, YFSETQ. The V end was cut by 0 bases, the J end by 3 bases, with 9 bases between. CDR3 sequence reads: CASSLDRGANEKLFF. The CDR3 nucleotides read TGCGCCAGCAGCTTGGACCGGGGAGCTAATGAAAAACTGTTTTTT.

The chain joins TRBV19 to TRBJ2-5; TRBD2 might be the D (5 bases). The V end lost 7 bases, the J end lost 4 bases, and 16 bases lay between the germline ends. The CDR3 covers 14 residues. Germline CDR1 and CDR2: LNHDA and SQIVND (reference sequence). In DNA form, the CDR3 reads TGTGCCAGTAAGGAGCCCTGGAGCGGAGAGACCCAGTACTTC. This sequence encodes CASKEPWSGETQYF.

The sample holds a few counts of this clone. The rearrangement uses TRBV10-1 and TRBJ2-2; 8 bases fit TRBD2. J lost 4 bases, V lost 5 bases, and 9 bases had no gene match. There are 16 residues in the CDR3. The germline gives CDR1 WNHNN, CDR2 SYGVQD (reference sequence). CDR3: CASSPRTSRGTGELFF. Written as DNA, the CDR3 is TGCGCCAGCAGTCCCAGGACTAGCAGAGGCACCGGGGAGCTGTTTTTT.